This is a list of T cell receptor beta chains from one sample in a study of a mutant IDH1 vaccine in newly diagnosed glioma. Which antigens these TCRs recognize remains unknown. Here immunoSEQ multiplex PCR was the method, and the copy in TCRdb shows in-frame clones only, minus some. This sample has around 62,000 clones; 75% to 90% occur once, and the top ten carry more than 1.5%. Sequences were derived from PBMCs, sampled from a glioma patient whose treatment included an IDH1 peptide vaccine. The source of these receptors is a man aged 35-49 years with glioma. The CDR3 runs from the conserved cysteine through the conserved F or W. Fields, in order: V gene, J gene, clone size, D gene, CDR3 DNA, CDR3 protein. D genes are given only for firm matches. The size entry is marked missing in some rows and otherwise reads once, few, many or a size class.

TRBV2	TRBJ1-3	few	-	TGTGCCAGTCGCGGGGGAACCCGGGCTGGAAACACCATATATTTT	CASRGGTRAGNTIYF
TRBV5-1	TRBJ2-1	-	TRBD2	TGCGCCAGCAGCTTAGGGACTAGCGGGGAGAATGAGCAGTTCTTC	CASSLGTSGENEQFF
TRBV25-1	TRBJ1-2	once	-	TGTGCCAGCAGTCACACAGGGTCCAGGTCAGGATATGGCTACACCTTC	CASSHTGSRSGYGYTF
TRBV10-3	TRBJ1-1	-	-	TGTGCCACTCAAGGCTCAGGGGACACTGAAGCTTTCTTT	CATQGSGDTEAFF
TRBV19	TRBJ1-2	-	TRBD1	TGTGCCAGTAGTATTGTCCGACAGGGATATGACGGCTACACCTTC	CASSIVRQGYDGYTF
TRBV11-1	TRBJ2-1	-	-	TGTGCCAGCAGCTTTTTACAGGGAGGCTACAATGAGCAGTTCTTC	CASSFLQGGYNEQFF
TRBV6-1	TRBJ2-1	-	-	TGTGCCAGCAGTGAGCGGGGAAGGAGCGTCCTTACGAAAGAGCAGTTCTTC	CASSERGRSVLTKEQFF
TRBV7-9	TRBJ1-1	-	-	TGTGCCAGCAGCTTAGCCGGGGGCAGGGTGAGCACTGAAGCTTTCTTT	CASSLAGGRVSTEAFF
TRBV20-1	TRBJ2-1	-	-	TGCAGTGCTAGGCTAGTTGATGAGCAGTTCTTC	CSARLVDEQFF
TRBV6-1	TRBJ2-1	-	TRBD2	TGTGCCAGCAGCCTACTAGCGGGATCTTACAATGAGCAGTTCTTC	CASSLLAGSYNEQFF
TRBV29-1	TRBJ1-1	-	-	TGCAGCGCCGTCGCAGGTTTTGGGGGCAGCACTGAAGCTTTCTTT	CSAVAGFGGSTEAFF
TRBV19	TRBJ1-2	-	-	TGTGCCAGTAGTCCCGGTCGGAGGGGCAGCTACACCTTC	CASSPGRRGSYTF
TRBV19	TRBJ2-3	-	TRBD1	TGTGCCAGTAGTCCACGGGACAGGGGGTGGAGGTTGACAGATACGCAGTATTTT	CASSPRDRGWRLTDTQYF
TRBV25-1	TRBJ2-1	-	TRBD2	TGTGCCAGCGGGCCAAATAGAGCGGGAAGGAATGAGCAGTTCTTC	CASGPNRAGRNEQFF
TRBV2	TRBJ1-6	-	-	TGTGCCACCACGACAGGCAATAATTCACCCCTCCACTTT	CATTTGNNSPLHF
TRBV30	TRBJ2-2	-	-	TGTGCCTGGAGTCGCCTCTTAGCGAACACCGGGGAGCTGTTTTTT	CAWSRLLANTGELFF
TRBV19	TRBJ1-5	-	-	TGTGCCAGTAGTCCCCCAGGGGTCATAGGTCAGCCCCAGCATTTT	CASSPPGVIGQPQHF